These 10 T cell receptor beta chains originate from one sample sequenced in a study of blood T cell repertoires in COVID-19. Using immunoSEQ multiplex PCR, the repertoire was profiled, and TCRdb retains in-frame clones only, with some absent. This table has some 150,000 clones, around 84% appearing once. Sample: peripheral blood. The receptors come from a man aged 65 to 79 with acute or convalescent COVID-19.

The rearrangement links TRBV7-3 to TRBJ2-1; TRBD2 agrees at 10 bases. The germline gives CDR1 SGHTA, CDR2 FQGTGA. The V gene end was trimmed by 4 bases and the J gene end by 7 bases; junction bases not matched to a gene: 7. The CDR3 spans 15 residues. CDR3 nucleotides: TGTGCCAGCAGCTCCGGGCTAGCGGGGGTGAATGAGCAGTTCTTC. Its protein product is CASSSGLAGVNEQFF.

The chain couples TRBV10-3 to TRBJ1-1; a possible D gene is TRBD1 (5 bases). Trimming removed 2 bases at V and 5 bases at J, with 6 bases between. The CDR3 loop spans 12 amino acids. CDR1 and CDR2 from the germline V gene are ENHRY and SYGVKD. CDR3 sequence reads: CAISEGATEAFF. The CDR3, as DNA: TGTGCCATCAGTGAGGGGGCTACTGAAGCTTTCTTT.

The CDR3 nucleotides read TGTGCCAGTAGTCCCCACCAGGTCTCTGGGGCCAACGTCCTGACTTTC. Protein sequence: CASSPHQVSGANVLTF. This sequence joins TRBV19 and TRBJ2-6; D is ambiguous. Germline CDR1 and CDR2: LNHDA and SQIVND (reference sequence). The ends were cut back, 5 bases at V and 0 bases at J, with 11 bases in the middle. This CDR3 is built from 16 residues. Full variable domain (outside the CDR3, taken from reference TRBV19 and TRBJ2-6): DGGITQSPKYLFRKEGQNVTLSCEQNLNHDAMYWYRQDPGQGLRLIYYSQIVNDFQKGDIAEGYSVSREKKESFPLTVTSAQKNPTAFYLCASSPHQVSGANVLTFGAGSRLTVL.

The rearrangement links TRBV6-6 to TRBJ1-2, with D uncertain. Trimming removed 5 bases at V and 11 bases at J, with 21 bases between. CDR1 MNHNY and CDR2 SVGAGI come from the germline V gene (reference sequence). There are 14 residues in the CDR3. The CDR3 region has the DNA TGTGCCAGCAGTGCCGGACTGGACCCTATGTTTTACACCTTC. As protein: CASSAGLDPMFYTF.

This chain links TRBV12-5 with TRBJ1-5; 9 bases agree with TRBD1. J lost 3 bases, V lost 7 bases, and 16 bases had no gene match. This CDR3 contains 18 residues. Germline V gene sequence: CDR1 LGHNT, CDR2 FRNRAP. CDR3: CASDFQTGTGRSNQPQHF. CDR3 DNA sequence: TGTGCTAGTGATTTTCAAACCGGGACAGGGCGGTCCAATCAGCCCCAGCATTTT.

The chain has TRBV6-5 and TRBJ2-5, with a weak D call TRBD2 (5 bases). CDR3 size: 14 residues. V was trimmed by 2 bases and J by 1 base, leaving 8 bases between them. Germline V gives CDR1 MNHEY, CDR2 SVGAGI. CDR3 sequence (DNA): TGTGCCAGCAGTTACGGGCGGGTCCAAGAGACCCAGTACTTC. Protein sequence: CASSYGRVQETQYF.

The chain has TRBV6-2 or TRBV6-3 and TRBJ2-7; 8 bases align to TRBD2. Germline trimming cut 0 bases from V and 2 bases from J; bases unmatched to any gene: 6. This CDR3 contains 16 residues. CDR1 and CDR2 (germline): MNHEY, SVGEGT. The CDR3 loop is CASSYSRREGTYEQYF. CDR3 coding DNA: TGTGCCAGCAGTTACTCGCGTCGGGAGGGAACCTACGAGCAGTACTTC.

The chain is built from TRBV9 and TRBJ2-1, with D unresolved. V shed 0 bases and J shed 6 bases, with 10 bases lying between them. Germline V CDR1 and CDR2: SGDLS, YYNGEE. This CDR3 is 14 amino acids long. CDR3 coding DNA: TGTGCCAGCAGCGTAGTTGAGCGCCCCAATGAGCAGTTCTTC. It encodes CASSVVERPNEQFF.

V and J are TRBV5-4 and TRBJ1-1; 8 bases line up with TRBD1. The length of the CDR3 is 14 residues. Germline CDR1 and CDR2: SGHNT and YYREEE (reference sequence). After removal of 4 bases from V and 1 base from J, the junction contained 3 bases not matched to a gene. The CDR3: CASSRTGTNTEAFF. The CDR3 DNA follows: TGTGCCAGCAGCAGGACAGGGACGAACACTGAAGCTTTCTTT.

The chain has TRBV19 and TRBJ2-7; 9 nucleotides agree with TRBD1. The ends lost 8 bases at V and 8 bases at J; junction bases unmatched: 10. The CDR3 is made up of 13 amino acids. The germline gives CDR1 LNHDA, CDR2 SQIVND (reference sequence). As DNA, the CDR3 is TGTGCCAGTGGACGGGACAGGGTCGACCAGCAGTACTTC. Its protein is CASGRDRVDQQYF. The whole variable domain, remainder taken from reference TRBV19 and TRBJ2-7, is DGGITQSPKYLFRKEGQNVTLSCEQNLNHDAMYWYRQDPGQGLRLIYYSQIVNDFQKGDIAEGYSVSREKKESFPLTVTSAQKNPTAFYLCASGRDRVDQQYFGPGTRLTVT.